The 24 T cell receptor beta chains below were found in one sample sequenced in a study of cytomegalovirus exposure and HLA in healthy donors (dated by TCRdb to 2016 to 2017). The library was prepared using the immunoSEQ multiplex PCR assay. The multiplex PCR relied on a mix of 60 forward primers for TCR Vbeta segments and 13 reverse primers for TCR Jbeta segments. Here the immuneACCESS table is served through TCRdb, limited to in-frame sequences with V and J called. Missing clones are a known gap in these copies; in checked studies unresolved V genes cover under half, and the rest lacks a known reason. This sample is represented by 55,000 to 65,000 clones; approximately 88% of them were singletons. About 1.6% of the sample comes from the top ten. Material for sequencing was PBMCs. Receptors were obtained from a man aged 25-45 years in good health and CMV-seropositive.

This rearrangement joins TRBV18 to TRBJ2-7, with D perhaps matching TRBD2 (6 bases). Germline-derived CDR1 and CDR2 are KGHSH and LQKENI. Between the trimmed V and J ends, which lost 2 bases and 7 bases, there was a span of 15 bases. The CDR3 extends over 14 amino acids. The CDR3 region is CASSPVRTTSEQYF. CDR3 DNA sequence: TGTGCCAGCTCACCAGTCCGGACTACCTCGGAGCAGTACTTC.

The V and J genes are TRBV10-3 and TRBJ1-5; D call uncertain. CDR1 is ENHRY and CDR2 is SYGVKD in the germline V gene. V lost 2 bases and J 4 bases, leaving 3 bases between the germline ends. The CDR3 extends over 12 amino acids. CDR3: CAISEENQPQHF. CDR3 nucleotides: TGTGCCATCAGTGAGGAGAATCAGCCCCAGCATTTT.

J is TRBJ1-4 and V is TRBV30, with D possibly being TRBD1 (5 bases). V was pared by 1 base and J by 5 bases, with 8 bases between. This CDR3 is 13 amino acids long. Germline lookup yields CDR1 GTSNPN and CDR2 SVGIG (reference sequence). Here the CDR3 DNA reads TGTGCCTGGAGTGGACAGATCAATGAAAAACTGTTTTTT. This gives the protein CAWSGQINEKLFF.

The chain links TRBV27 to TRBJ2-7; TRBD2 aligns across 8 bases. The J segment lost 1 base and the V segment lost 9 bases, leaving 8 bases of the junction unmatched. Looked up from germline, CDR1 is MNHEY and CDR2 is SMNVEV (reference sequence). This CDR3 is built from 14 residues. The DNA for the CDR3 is TGTGCCAGTCGGCGGGCTAGCGGGTCCTACGAGCAGTACTTC. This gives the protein CASRRASGSYEQYF.

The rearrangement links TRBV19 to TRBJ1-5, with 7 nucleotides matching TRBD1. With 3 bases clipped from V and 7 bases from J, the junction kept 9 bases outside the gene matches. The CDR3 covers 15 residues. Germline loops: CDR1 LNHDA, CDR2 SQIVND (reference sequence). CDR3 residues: CASSIQSGGRQPQHF. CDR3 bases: TGTGCCAGTAGTATCCAGTCAGGGGGGCGCCAGCCCCAGCATTTT.

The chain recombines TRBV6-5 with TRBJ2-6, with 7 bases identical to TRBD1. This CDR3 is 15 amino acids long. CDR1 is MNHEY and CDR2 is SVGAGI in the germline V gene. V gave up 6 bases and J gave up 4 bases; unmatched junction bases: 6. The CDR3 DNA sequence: TGTGCCAGCAGGGTCGACAGGGCCGGGGCCAACGTCCTGACTTTC. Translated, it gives CASRVDRAGANVLTF.

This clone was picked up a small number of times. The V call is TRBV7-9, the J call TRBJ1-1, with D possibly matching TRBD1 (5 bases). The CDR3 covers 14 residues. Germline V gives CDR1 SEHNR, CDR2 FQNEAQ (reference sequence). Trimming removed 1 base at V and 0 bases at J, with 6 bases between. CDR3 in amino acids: CASSLGGVNTEAFF. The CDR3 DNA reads TGTGCCAGCAGCTTAGGGGGGGTGAACACTGAAGCTTTCTTT.

The CDR3 DNA follows: TGTGCCAGCAGTTACCCAGGGACTAGCGGGAGGAATGAGCAGTTCTTC. This translates into CASSYPGTSGRNEQFF. This chain joins TRBV6-5 and TRBJ2-1; TRBD2 aligns across 15 bases. The CDR3 length is 16 residues. V lost 2 bases, J lost 7 bases, and 3 bases stayed unmatched. Germline CDR1 reads MNHEY; CDR2 reads SVGAGI.

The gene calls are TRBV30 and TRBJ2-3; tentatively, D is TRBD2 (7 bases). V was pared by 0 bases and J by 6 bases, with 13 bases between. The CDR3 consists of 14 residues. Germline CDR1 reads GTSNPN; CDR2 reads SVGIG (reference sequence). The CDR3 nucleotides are TGTGCCTGGAGTGTGGGGGGGGCAGTGGATACGCAGTATTTT. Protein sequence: CAWSVGGAVDTQYF.

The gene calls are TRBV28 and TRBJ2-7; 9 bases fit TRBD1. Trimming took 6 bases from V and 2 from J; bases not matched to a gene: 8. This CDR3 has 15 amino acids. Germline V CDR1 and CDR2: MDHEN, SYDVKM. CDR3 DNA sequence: TGTGCCAGCAGCATGGACAGGGGCCCTACCTACGAGCAGTACTTC. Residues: CASSMDRGPTYEQYF.

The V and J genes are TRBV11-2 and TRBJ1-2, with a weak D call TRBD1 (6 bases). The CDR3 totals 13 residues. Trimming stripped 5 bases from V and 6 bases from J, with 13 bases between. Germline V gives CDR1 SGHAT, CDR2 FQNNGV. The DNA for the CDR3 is TGTGCCAGCAGCGGTGTGGACAGAAATGGCTACACCTTC. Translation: CASSGVDRNGYTF.

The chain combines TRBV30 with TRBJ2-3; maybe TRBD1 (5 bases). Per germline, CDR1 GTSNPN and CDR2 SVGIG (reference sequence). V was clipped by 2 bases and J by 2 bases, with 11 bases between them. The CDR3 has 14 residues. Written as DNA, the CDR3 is TGTGCCTGGAGTTGGGGCCCCTCCACAGATACGCAGTATTTT. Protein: CAWSWGPSTDTQYF.

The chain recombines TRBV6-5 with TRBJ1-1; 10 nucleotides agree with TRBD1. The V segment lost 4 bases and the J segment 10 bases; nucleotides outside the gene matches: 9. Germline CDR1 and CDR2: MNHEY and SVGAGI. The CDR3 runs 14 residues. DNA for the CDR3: TGTGCCAGCAGTTCGGGGACAGGGGCTTACGGAGCTTTCTTT. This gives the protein CASSSGTGAYGAFF.

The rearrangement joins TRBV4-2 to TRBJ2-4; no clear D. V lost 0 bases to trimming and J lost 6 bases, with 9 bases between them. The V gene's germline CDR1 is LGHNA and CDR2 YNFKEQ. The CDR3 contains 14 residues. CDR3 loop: CASSQDLVVNIQYF. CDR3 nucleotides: TGTGCCAGCAGCCAAGATCTGGTAGTAAACATTCAGTACTTC.

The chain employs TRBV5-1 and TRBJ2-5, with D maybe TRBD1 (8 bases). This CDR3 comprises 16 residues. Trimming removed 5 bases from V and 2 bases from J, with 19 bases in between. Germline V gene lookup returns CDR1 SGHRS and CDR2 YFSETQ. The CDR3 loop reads CASRTGGEGAQETQYF. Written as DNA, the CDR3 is TGCGCCAGCAGAACAGGGGGGGAAGGGGCACAAGAGACCCAGTACTTC.

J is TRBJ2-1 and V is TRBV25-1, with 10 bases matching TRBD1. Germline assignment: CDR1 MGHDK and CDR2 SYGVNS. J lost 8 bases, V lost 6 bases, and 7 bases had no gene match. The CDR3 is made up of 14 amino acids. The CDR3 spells CASRSGQGTDEQFF. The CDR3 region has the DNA TGTGCCAGCAGATCGGGACAGGGGACGGATGAGCAGTTCTTC.

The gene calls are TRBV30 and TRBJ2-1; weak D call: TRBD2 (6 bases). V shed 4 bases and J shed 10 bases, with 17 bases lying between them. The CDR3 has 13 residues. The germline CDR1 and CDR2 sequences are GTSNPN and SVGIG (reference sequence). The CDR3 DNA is TGTGCCTGGATCAAACCCCCGGGAGACGAGCAGTTCTTC. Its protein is CAWIKPPGDEQFF.

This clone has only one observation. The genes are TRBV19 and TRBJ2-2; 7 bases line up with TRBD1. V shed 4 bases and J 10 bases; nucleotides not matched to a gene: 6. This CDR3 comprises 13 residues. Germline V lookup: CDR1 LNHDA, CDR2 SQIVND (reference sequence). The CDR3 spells CASSNPTGVELFF. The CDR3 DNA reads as TGTGCCAGTAGTAATCCTACAGGGGTGGAGCTGTTTTTT.

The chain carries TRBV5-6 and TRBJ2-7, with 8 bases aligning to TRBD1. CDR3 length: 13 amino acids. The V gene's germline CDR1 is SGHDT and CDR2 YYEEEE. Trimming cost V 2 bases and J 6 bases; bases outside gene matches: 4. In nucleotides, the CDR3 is TGTGCCAGCAGCTTTGGGACAGGAGGCGAGCAGTACTTC. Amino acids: CASSFGTGGEQYF.

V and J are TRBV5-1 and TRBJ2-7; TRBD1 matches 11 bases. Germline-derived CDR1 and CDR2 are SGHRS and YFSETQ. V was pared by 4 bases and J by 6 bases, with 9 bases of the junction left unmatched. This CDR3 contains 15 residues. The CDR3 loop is CASSAGQGAGSEQYF. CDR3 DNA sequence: TGCGCCAGCAGCGCTGGACAGGGGGCAGGGTCCGAGCAGTACTTC.

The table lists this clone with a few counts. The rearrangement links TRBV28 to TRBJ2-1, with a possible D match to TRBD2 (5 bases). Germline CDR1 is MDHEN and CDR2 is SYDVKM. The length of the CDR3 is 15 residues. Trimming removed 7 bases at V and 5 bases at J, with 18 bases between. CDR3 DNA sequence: TGTGCCAGCAATTTTCCGGAGAGGAGGCACAATGAGCAGTTCTTC. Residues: CASNFPERRHNEQFF.

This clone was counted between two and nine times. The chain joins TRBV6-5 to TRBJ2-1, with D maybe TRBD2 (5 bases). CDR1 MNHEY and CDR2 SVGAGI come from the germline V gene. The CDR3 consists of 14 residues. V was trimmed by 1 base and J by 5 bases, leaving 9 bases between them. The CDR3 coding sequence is TGTGCCAGCAGTTACTACAACGGGAACAATGAGCAGTTCTTC. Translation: CASSYYNGNNEQFF.

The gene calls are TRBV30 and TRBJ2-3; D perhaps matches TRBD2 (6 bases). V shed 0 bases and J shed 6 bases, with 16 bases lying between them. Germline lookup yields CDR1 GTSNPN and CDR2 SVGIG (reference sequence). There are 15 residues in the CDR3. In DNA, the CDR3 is TGTGCCTGGAGTGTAGTGTGGGGGGTAGGCGATACGCAGTATTTT. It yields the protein CAWSVVWGVGDTQYF.

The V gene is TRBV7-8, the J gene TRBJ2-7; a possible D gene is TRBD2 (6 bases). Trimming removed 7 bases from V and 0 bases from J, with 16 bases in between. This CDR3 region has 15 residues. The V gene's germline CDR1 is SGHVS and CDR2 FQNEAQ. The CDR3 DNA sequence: TGTGCCAGCAACACAAGGGGAGGTTTCTCCTACGAGCAGTACTTC. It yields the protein CASNTRGGFSYEQYF.